This TCR beta chain was sequenced for a study of CD8 T cell repertoires and HIV-1 epitope variants. Across the study: T cells were stimulated with Twenty-five Gag and Nef peptides separately.

The CDR3 is 13 residues long. CDR1 and CDR2 from the germline V gene are SGDLS and YYNGEE. V was cut by 3 bases and J by 1 base, with 5 bases left in between. Note on this clone: Antigen unknown.

Findings of the study overall: The TAALDMSHF plasma variant had no responses, unlike KF9 (about 5 clonotypes) and HW9 (one).

This table comes from immunoSEQ multiplex PCR, and its TCRdb copy is limited to in-frame clones, with some not included. The profile shows about 5,600 clones, roughly 60% of them singletons. Sequencing was carried out using cultured CD8+ T cells derived from PBMCs. This TCR came from a male donor with HIV. The genes are TRBV9 and TRBJ1-3; D call uncertain. The CDR3 is CASSDSSGNTIYF. CDR3 DNA sequence: TGTGCCAGCAGCGACAGTTCTGGAAACACCATATATTTT.